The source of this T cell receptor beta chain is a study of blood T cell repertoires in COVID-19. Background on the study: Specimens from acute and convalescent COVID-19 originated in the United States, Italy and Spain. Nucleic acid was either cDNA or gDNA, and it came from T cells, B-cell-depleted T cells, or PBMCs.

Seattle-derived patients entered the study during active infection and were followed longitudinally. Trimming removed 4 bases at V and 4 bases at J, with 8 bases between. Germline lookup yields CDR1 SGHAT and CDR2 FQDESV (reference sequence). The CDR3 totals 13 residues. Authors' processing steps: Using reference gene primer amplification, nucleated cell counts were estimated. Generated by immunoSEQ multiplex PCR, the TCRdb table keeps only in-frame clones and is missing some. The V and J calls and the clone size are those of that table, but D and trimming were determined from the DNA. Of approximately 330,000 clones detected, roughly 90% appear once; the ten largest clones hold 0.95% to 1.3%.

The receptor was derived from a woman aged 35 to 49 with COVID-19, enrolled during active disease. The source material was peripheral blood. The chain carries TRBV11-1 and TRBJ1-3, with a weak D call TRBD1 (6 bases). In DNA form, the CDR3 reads TGTGCCAGCAGCTACGGGACAGGAAACACCATATATTTT. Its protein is CASSYGTGNTIYF.